This T cell receptor (beta chain) is drawn from a study of shared clonotypes between healthy human individuals. Study outcomes and limitations: The authors sampled blood alone, and tissue repertoires likely differ.

The repertoire was sequenced with immunoSEQ multiplex PCR; TCRdb's copy has only in-frame clones and lacks some. Among over a million clones listed, about 70% were seen once. This clone was counted at least ten times. Its antigen remains unidentified. Other DNA sequences in this specimen translate into the identical CDR3. V dropped 0 bases and J dropped 1 base, with 3 bases sitting between them. The CDR3 totals 13 residues. CDR1 is SGHRS and CDR2 is YFSETQ in the germline V gene. The material sequenced was memory CD4+ T cells sorted from blood. Subset noted: CD45RA-negative fraction. V gene TRBV5-1 combines with J gene TRBJ2-3; D unresolved. The receptor comes from a man between 18 and 29 years old in good health. In nucleotides, the CDR3 is TGCGCCAGCAGCTTGGTTGGCACAGATACGCAGTATTTT. As protein: CASSLVGTDTQYF.